The 15 T cell receptor beta chains presented below share a single source sample, sequenced in a study of regulatory T cells in long-lasting Graves disease. Arm-PCR of CDR3 regions and iRepertoire HTBI primers were the basis on which TCR beta libraries were built. MiXCR, run by TCRdb on the multiplex PCR reads, gives a single entry per CDR3 protein. The table shows around 500,000 distinct CDR3 sequences, with 15% to 20% occurring only once. As for time point: newly diagnosed GD, antithyroid drugs for less than 3 months. Extracted RNA from PBMCs served as the source of the TCR library. The data were also submitted as part of a second study, on T cells in Graves' hyperthyroidism and ophthalmopathy.

Material: peripheral blood mononuclear cells (PBMCs), obtained at new diagnosis, from a patient treated with antithyroid drugs. These receptor sequences come from a middle-aged woman with Graves disease.

This clonotype has a handful of counts. The V and J genes are TRBV7-2 and TRBJ1-4, with TRBD1 as a possible D gene (5 bases). The length of the CDR3 is 15 residues. From germline, CDR1 is SGHTA and CDR2 FQGNSA. Trimming cost V 8 bases and J 2 bases, with 15 bases left between them. This CDR3 is CASCRQISTNEKLFF. The DNA for the CDR3 is TGTGCCAGCTGCCGACAGATTTCTACTAATGAAAAACTGTTTTTT.

Notes on this clonotype: Being one base from a much bigger clone, this may be a read error. The CDR3 end shows no conserved phenylalanine or tryptophan, and so a read error is likely. The chain joins TRBV3-1 to TRBJ1-1; D perhaps matches TRBD1 (6 bases). Per germline, CDR1 LGHDT and CDR2 YNNKEL (reference sequence). The V and J ends lost 4 bases and 6 bases respectively, with 15 bases between them. This CDR3 spans 14 amino acids. DNA of the CDR3: TGTGCCAGCAGCCCCCTCGGGGGGGCCCCTGAAGCTTTCTCT. It codes for CASSPLGGAPEAFS.

This clonotype was seen more than once but under ten times. The J gene is TRBJ1-3, the V gene TRBV20-1; D gene uncertain. CDR3 length: 14 residues. The V end was cut by 1 base, the J end by 4 bases, with 11 bases between. Germline-derived CDR1 and CDR2 are DFQATT and SNEGSKA (reference sequence). This CDR3 reads CSARAGFPGNTIYF. For the CDR3, the DNA is TGCAGTGCTAGAGCGGGGTTCCCAGGAAACACCATATATTTT.

This clonotype was found a few times. This could be a read error, since a much larger clone is one nucleotide away. V gene TRBV2 combines with J gene TRBJ2-1, with D hard to call. The length of the CDR3 is 14 residues. Germline lookup yields CDR1 SNHLY and CDR2 FYNNEI. CDR3 loop: CASSERATYTEQFF. DNA for the CDR3: TGTGCCAGCAGTGAACGCGCTACCTACACTGAGCAGTTCTTC. Filled out from reference TRBV2 and TRBJ2-1, the complete variable domain reads EPEVTQTPSHQVTQMGQEVILRCVPISNHLYFYWYRQILGQKVEFLVSFYNNEISEKSEIFDDQFSVERPDGSNFTLKIRSTKLEDSAMYFCASSERATYTEQFFGPGTRLTVL.

Ten or more counts support this clonotype. The chain employs TRBV5-6 and TRBJ2-3, with TRBD2 as a possible D gene (6 bases). This CDR3 region has 16 residues. From germline, CDR1 is SGHDT and CDR2 YYEEEE. V lost 4 bases, J lost 2 bases, and 17 bases lay in between. CDR3 loop: CASSPGGIYLTDTQYF. CDR3 DNA: TGTGCCAGCAGCCCCGGAGGGATATACCTCACAGATACGCAGTATTTT.

The chain uses TRBV27 and TRBJ1-6; no firm D call. The CDR3 spans 15 residues. The V end lost 2 bases, the J end lost 7 bases, and 12 bases lay between the germline ends. CDR1 is MNHEY, CDR2 SMNVEV, per germline (reference sequence). The CDR3 sequence: CASSLSSVPNSPLHF. CDR3 coding DNA: TGTGCCAGCAGTTTAAGCTCGGTTCCCAATTCACCCCTCCACTTT.

The chain has TRBV5-4 and TRBJ1-6; TRBD1 agrees at 8 bases. CDR1 and CDR2 from the germline V gene are SGHNT and YYREEE (reference sequence). The V segment lost 4 bases and the J segment 8 bases; nucleotides outside the gene matches: 8. The CDR3 totals 15 residues. In nucleotides, the CDR3 is TGTGCCAGCAGCAAGGCAGGACAGGGACATTCACCCCTCCACTTT. Translated, it gives CASSKAGQGHSPLHF.

This clonotype was recorded many times. V usage is TRBV6-2 or TRBV6-3 and J usage is TRBJ1-2; 10 positions agree with TRBD1. V lost 3 bases and J lost 4; bases outside the gene matches: 8. Germline lookup yields CDR1 MNHEY and CDR2 SVGEGT. There are 16 residues in the CDR3. This CDR3 is CASSYSRTGGSYGYTF. The DNA for the CDR3 is TGTGCCAGCAGTTATTCCCGGACAGGGGGTAGCTATGGCTACACCTTC.

This clonotype was recorded many times. This CDR3 is CASSPTRAGLQETQYF. The DNA for the CDR3 is TGTGCCAGCAGTCCCACCAGAGCGGGGTTACAAGAGACCCAGTACTTC. The V gene is TRBV12-3 or TRBV12-4, the J gene TRBJ2-5; 7 bases align to TRBD2. V dropped 5 bases and J dropped 2; count of bases not matched to a gene: 11. The CDR3 sequence is 16 residues long.

The chain carries TRBV3-1 and TRBJ2-7; either TRBD1 or TRBD2 may supply D (5 bases each). Germline V gene lookup returns CDR1 LGHDT and CDR2 YNNKEL (reference sequence). The CDR3 covers 17 residues. V was clipped by 3 bases and J by 4 bases, with 22 bases between them. CDR3 coding DNA: TGTGCCAGCAGCCAGGTGTCTCGGGACCCCTCGAGATACGAGCAGTACTTC. Amino acids: CASSQVSRDPSRYEQYF.

This clonotype was picked up many times. This rearrangement joins TRBV12-3 or TRBV12-4 to TRBJ2-1; 9 nucleotides agree with TRBD2. V trimming: 1 base; J trimming: 7 bases; junction bases outside the gene matches: 2. The CDR3 sequence is 14 residues long. CDR3 sequence reads: CASSLGTSVNEQFF. As DNA, the CDR3 is TGTGCCAGCAGTTTAGGGACTAGCGTGAATGAGCAGTTCTTC.

The chain uses TRBV12-3 or TRBV12-4 and TRBJ2-2, with D possibly being TRBD1 (6 bases). This CDR3 is 15 amino acids long. Trimming shortened V by 6 bases and J by 1 base, and 12 bases separated the two germline ends. CDR3 sequence: CASSPWTENTGELFF. The CDR3 DNA sequence: TGTGCCAGCAGCCCCTGGACAGAGAACACCGGGGAGCTGTTTTTT.

This clonotype showed up just a few times. CDR3 DNA sequence: TGTGCTAGTGGTTCGTCGAAGACTAGCGGGGGGGTCACAGATACGCAGTATTTT. This sequence encodes CASGSSKTSGGVTDTQYF. This rearrangement joins TRBV12-5 to TRBJ2-3; 14 positions match TRBD2. There are 18 residues in the CDR3. Germline lookup yields CDR1 LGHNT and CDR2 FRNRAP. The ends lost 4 bases at V and 2 bases at J; junction bases unmatched: 8.

This clonotype appeared a few times. A far bigger clonotype differs at one base, so this is likely a read error. The rearrangement links TRBV6-2 or TRBV6-3 to TRBJ2-4; TRBD2 agrees at 8 bases. V lost 0 bases, J lost 13 bases, and 20 bases stayed unmatched. The CDR3 length is 18 residues. The V gene's germline CDR1 is MNHEY and CDR2 SVGEGT. CDR3: CASSYSIGDGGAGNEQYF. The CDR3 DNA sequence: TGTGCCAGCAGTTACTCGATAGGAGACGGGGGGGCTGGCAATGAGCAGTACTTC.

In its sample, this clonotype was seen a few times. The DNA of the CDR3 is TGTGCCACCCGACAGGGGAATTCACCCCTCCACTTT. It yields the protein CATRQGNSPLHF. This chain uses TRBV19 with TRBJ1-6; the match to TRBD1 covers 8 bases. Germline trimming cut 10 bases from V and 7 bases from J; bases unmatched to any gene: 3. The CDR3 totals 12 residues. CDR1 is LNHDA and CDR2 is SQIVND in the germline V gene (reference sequence).